Below are 19 T cell receptor beta chains sequenced from a single sample in a study of T cells in Graves' hyperthyroidism and ophthalmopathy. RNA transcripts provided the source from which TCR beta CDR3 regions were amplified. In the first-round RT-PCR of the TCR CDR3, the HTBI primer set was used. MiXCR, applied by TCRdb to the multiplex PCR reads, yields one record per CDR3 protein. The sample records approximately 590,000 distinct CDR3 sequences, around 14% being singletons. Sequencing was performed on blood. These receptor sequences come from a woman younger than 45 with Graves' hyperthyroidism.

This clonotype was picked up many times. The CDR3 protein is CASSQTGTRWHEQFF. CDR3 coding DNA: TGTGCCAGCAGCCAGACCGGGACTAGGTGGCATGAGCAGTTCTTC. V gene TRBV7-9 combines with J gene TRBJ2-1; 8 bases map to TRBD2. This CDR3 contains 15 residues. Germline-derived CDR1 and CDR2 are SEHNR and FQNEAQ (reference sequence). After removal of 5 bases from V and 8 bases from J, the junction contained 11 bases not matched to a gene.

Only a few counts were recorded for this clonotype. The gene calls are TRBV12-3 or TRBV12-4 and TRBJ2-1; TRBD1 might be the D (5 bases). V gave up 2 bases and J gave up 3 bases, with 8 bases separating them. This CDR3 region has 14 residues. CDR3 coding DNA: TGTGCCAGCAGTTTAAGGGGCCGCTACAATGAGCAGTTCTTC. As protein: CASSLRGRYNEQFF.

This clonotype was counted many times. CDR3 nucleotides: TGTGCCAGCACACCGGCGCCAATCGGGTACGAGCAGTACTTC. Its translation is CASTPAPIGYEQYF. The J gene is TRBJ2-7, the V gene TRBV7-9; no firm D call. The CDR3 length is 14 residues. V was shortened by 7 bases and J by 4 bases, with 17 bases between the two germline ends. In germline, CDR1 is SEHNR, CDR2 FQNEAQ (reference sequence).

This clonotype was observed a few times. The V and J genes are TRBV18 and TRBJ2-1, with 8 nucleotides matching TRBD2. Germline V gene lookup returns CDR1 KGHSH and CDR2 LQKENI. This CDR3 contains 16 residues. The V gene end was trimmed by 8 bases and the J gene end by 2 bases; junction bases not matched to a gene: 11. For the CDR3, the DNA is TGTGCCAGCAGCGTAGACCCGCGGGAGGCCTACAATGAGCAGTTCTTC. Translation gives CASSVDPREAYNEQFF.

This chain uses TRBV19 with TRBJ2-2; 8 nucleotides align to TRBD2. This CDR3 region has 14 residues. Unmatched junction bases numbered 8, after V lost 7 bases and J lost 7 bases. The germline gives CDR1 LNHDA, CDR2 SQIVND (reference sequence). The CDR3 DNA sequence: TGTGCCAGTAACCTCCAGCGGGGGAGCGGGGAGCTGTTTTTT. Its translation: CASNLQRGSGELFF.

This clonotype was seen ten or more times. The rearrangement uses TRBV12-3 or TRBV12-4 and TRBJ2-5; the match to TRBD1 covers 7 bases. V trimming: 5 bases; J trimming: 1 base; junction bases outside the gene matches: 10. CDR3 length: 16 residues. In DNA, the CDR3 is TGTGCCAGCAGTCGGCGACGGACAGGTTTCCAAGAGACCCAGTACTTC. As protein: CASSRRRTGFQETQYF.

This clonotype was seen ten or more times. V and J are TRBV7-2 and TRBJ1-5; unclear D gene. Germline V lookup: CDR1 SGHTA, CDR2 FQGNSA. This CDR3 region has 17 residues. Trimming pared 0 bases from V and 0 bases from J, leaving 12 bases between. The CDR3 sequence is CASSLAGGLYSNQPQHF. CDR3 DNA sequence: TGTGCCAGCAGCTTAGCGGGAGGGCTTTATAGCAATCAGCCCCAGCATTTT.

This clonotype was observed at least ten times. This chain uses TRBV20-1 with TRBJ1-1; D may be TRBD1 (6 bases). Germline V gene data show CDR1 as DFQATT and CDR2 as SNEGSKA (reference sequence). This CDR3 is built from 13 residues. CDR3 loop: CSAHRRGGTEAFF. Written as DNA, the CDR3 is TGCAGCGCTCATCGGAGGGGGGGTACTGAAGCTTTCTTT.

This clonotype was seen ten or more times. This chain links TRBV5-1 with TRBJ2-1; D ambiguous. Per the germline V gene, CDR1 is SGHRS and CDR2 is YFSETQ. The CDR3 contains 15 residues. The V end lost 3 bases, the J end lost 0 bases, and 10 bases lay between the germline ends. CDR3 sequence reads: CASSSDGSSYNEQFF. The CDR3 DNA reads as TGCGCCAGCAGCTCGGACGGTAGCTCCTACAATGAGCAGTTCTTC.

This rearrangement joins TRBV29-1 to TRBJ2-1, with D hard to call. The CDR3 is 13 residues long. The germline gives CDR1 SQVTM, CDR2 ANQGSEA. Trimming removed 2 bases from V and 6 bases from J, with 11 bases in between. The CDR3: CSVEYQAVNEQFF. The CDR3 DNA follows: TGCAGCGTTGAATACCAGGCTGTCAATGAGCAGTTCTTC.

V gene TRBV6-2 or TRBV6-3 combines with J gene TRBJ2-7; 16 bases are a match to TRBD2. V lost 6 bases to trimming and J lost 4 bases; unmatched junction nucleotides: 9. From germline, CDR1 is MNHEY and CDR2 SVGEGT. The CDR3 length is 17 residues. DNA for the CDR3: TGTGCCAGCAGCAAACCGGGACTAGCGGGAGGGCCGTACGAGCAGTACTTC. It encodes CASSKPGLAGGPYEQYF.

The chain has TRBV20-1 and TRBJ2-7, with 9 nucleotides matching TRBD1. Germline V gene sequence: CDR1 DFQATT, CDR2 SNEGSKA (reference sequence). The CDR3 length is 14 residues. The junction had 4 bases not matched to a gene; V was cut back by 1 base and J by 3 bases. CDR3 nucleotides: TGCAGTGCTAGAGTAGGGGACAGGGTCTACGAGCAGTACTTC. Translation gives CSARVGDRVYEQYF.

In its sample, this clonotype was seen a few times. The chain combines TRBV20-1 with TRBJ1-4, with 9 bases fitting TRBD1. The CDR3 totals 16 residues. Germline CDR1 and CDR2: DFQATT and SNEGSKA (reference sequence). Trimming at V came to 5 bases and at J to 8 bases, leaving 15 bases not matched to a gene. The CDR3 spells CSAGAGTGRRNEKLFF. The CDR3 DNA reads as TGCAGTGCTGGAGCCGGGACAGGGAGGAGGAACGAAAAACTGTTTTTT.

This clonotype has a count of ten or more. The chain uses TRBV5-5 and TRBJ2-1, with 8 bases matching TRBD1. J gave up 5 bases and V 4 bases, and 8 bases lay outside the gene matches. Germline-derived CDR1 and CDR2 are SGHKS and YYEKEE (reference sequence). This CDR3 has 15 residues. This CDR3 is CASSSRTGFHNEQFF. The CDR3, as DNA: TGTGCCAGCAGCAGTCGGACAGGGTTCCACAATGAGCAGTTCTTC.

The table lists this clonotype with many counts. V and J are TRBV12-3 or TRBV12-4 and TRBJ2-1, with 10 bases identical to TRBD2. The CDR3 loop spans 17 amino acids. Trimming removed 6 bases from V and 6 bases from J; junction bases left unmatched: 14. The CDR3 bases are TGTGCCAGCAGCCCCCGGGGGGGGAGCGGGAGGGCCAATGAGCAGTTCTTC. Translation: CASSPRGGSGRANEQFF.

This clonotype was detected a few times. The chain is built from TRBV20-1 and TRBJ2-5; perhaps TRBD2 as D (6 bases). V was trimmed by 3 bases and J by 10 bases, leaving 24 bases between them. Germline V gives CDR1 DFQATT, CDR2 SNEGSKA (reference sequence). The CDR3 is 15 residues long. For the CDR3, the DNA is TGCAGTGCTAGTAACGGCAGGCGCCTCCCGGGGGACCAGTACTTC. This gives the protein CSASNGRRLPGDQYF.

This clonotype has at least ten counts. This chain links TRBV5-1 with TRBJ2-1, with D tentatively TRBD1 (6 bases). The V end was cut by 2 bases, the J end by 9 bases, with 12 bases between. Germline V lookup: CDR1 SGHRS, CDR2 YFSETQ. This CDR3 has 13 amino acids. The CDR3 nucleotides read TGCGCCAGCAGCTTCCAGGGGCCTAGTGAGCAGTTCTTC. Translating gives CASSFQGPSEQFF. The whole variable domain, filled in from reference TRBV5-1 and TRBJ2-1, reads KAGVTQTPRYLIKTRGQQVTLSCSPISGHRSVSWYQQTPGQGLQFLFEYFSETQRNKGNFPGRFSGRQFSNSRSEMNVSTLELGDSALYLCASSFQGPSEQFFGPGTRLTVL.

This clonotype was picked up many times. The chain has TRBV9 and TRBJ2-7, with D perhaps given as TRBD1 or TRBD2 (6 bases each). Germline V CDR1 and CDR2: SGDLS, YYNGEE. V was shortened by 1 base and J by 4 bases, with 12 bases between the two germline ends. The CDR3 sequence is 14 residues long. The CDR3 DNA is TGTGCCAGCAGCGTAACAGGGACTGCTTACGAGCAGTACTTC. Its protein product is CASSVTGTAYEQYF.

Many counts were recorded for this clonotype. The V gene is TRBV6-2 or TRBV6-3, the J gene TRBJ1-4, with D unclear. With 2 bases removed from V and 0 bases from J, the gap between germline ends came to 13 bases. CDR1 is MNHEY, CDR2 SVGEGT, per germline. The CDR3 is made up of 17 amino acids. The CDR3 reads CASSYNGNSATNEKLFF. CDR3 bases: TGTGCCAGCAGTTACAACGGGAATTCGGCAACTAATGAAAAACTGTTTTTT.